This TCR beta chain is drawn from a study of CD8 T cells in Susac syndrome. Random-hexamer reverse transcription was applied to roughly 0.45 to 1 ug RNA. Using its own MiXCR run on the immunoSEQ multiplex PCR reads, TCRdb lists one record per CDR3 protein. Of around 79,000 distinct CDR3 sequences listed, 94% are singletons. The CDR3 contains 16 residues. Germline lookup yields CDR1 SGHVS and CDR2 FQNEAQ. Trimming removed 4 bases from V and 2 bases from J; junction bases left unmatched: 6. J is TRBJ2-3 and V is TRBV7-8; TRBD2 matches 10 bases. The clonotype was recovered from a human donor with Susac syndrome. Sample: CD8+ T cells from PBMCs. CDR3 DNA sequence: TGTGCCAGCAGCTCCCGTAGCGGGGGGCCCACAGATACGCAGTATTTT. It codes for CASSSRSGGPTDTQYF. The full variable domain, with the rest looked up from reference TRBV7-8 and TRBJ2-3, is GAGVSQSPRYKVAKRGQDVALRCDPISGHVSLFWYQQALGQGPEFLTYFQNEAQLDKSGLPSDRFFAERPEGSVSTLKIQRTQQEDSAVYLCASSSRSGGPTDTQYFGPGTRLTVL.